This TCR beta chain is from a study of CD8 T cells in ankylosing spondylitis. Molecular-barcoded quantitative 5'-RACE produced these TCR beta libraries. One entry per CDR3 protein, called by TCRdb with MiXCR from the 5' RACE reads. The sample yields roughly 60,000 distinct CDR3 sequences, more than 5.5% seen once. Whole-study findings and limits: Disease-linked clones bore a CD8+ phenotype, appearing relatively rarely in peripheral blood. Matched ankylosing spondylitis synovial fluid reportedly contained a significantly enriched population of disease-linked clones.

This clonotype was seen a few times. Its specificity is not known. The CDR3 runs to 17 residues. J was trimmed by 2 bases and V by 5 bases; bases with no gene match: 13. Germline lookup yields CDR1 MNHNS and CDR2 SASEGT. This sequence originates from a male donor with ankylosing spondylitis. The sample consisted of synovial fluid, either unsorted or a sorted T cell fraction (not recorded which). This chain links TRBV6-1 with TRBJ2-7, with 9 nucleotides matching TRBD1. Here the CDR3 reads CASSLKPGTGTTYEQYF. The DNA for the CDR3 is TGTGCCAGCAGTCTAAAACCAGGGACAGGGACAACCTACGAGCAGTACTTC.